The entry below gives a single TCR beta chain sequence along with its context. J was trimmed by 5 bases and V by 1 base; bases with no gene match: 5. Germline V gene sequence: CDR1 SEHNR, CDR2 FQNEAQ (reference sequence). This CDR3 spans 15 amino acids. This record belongs to a study of cytomegalovirus exposure and HLA in healthy donors. Primers: 60 Vbeta forward and 13 Jbeta reverse. The repertoire was sequenced with immunoSEQ multiplex PCR; TCRdb's copy has only in-frame clones and lacks some. In total, the table holds approximately 130,000 clones. The chain couples TRBV7-9 to TRBJ2-1, with 7 bases aligning to TRBD1. Sequences were obtained from PBMCs. The source is a woman aged 60-75 years in good health and CMV-seronegative. CDR3 region: CASSLGDRRNNEQFF. CDR3 nucleotides: TGTGCCAGCAGCTTAGGGGACAGAAGAAACAATGAGCAGTTCTTC.